This TCR beta chain was sequenced for a study of T-cell reconstitution after alpha-beta-depleted transplantation in children. Study-wide results and limits: T-cell numbers and diversity, one year after transplant, stemmed largely from T cells that were newly produced. Two months or so post-transplant, alpha-beta T cells reportedly derived from several hundred expanded graft clones.

The table lists this clonotype with many counts. Its antigen is not identified. The V end was cut by 3 bases, the J end by 7 bases, with 14 bases between. The germline V gene encodes CDR1 MDHEN and CDR2 SYDVKM. The CDR3 has 14 residues. As it was prepared, the TCRbeta library received unique molecular identifiers. TCRdb called the PCR reads again in MiXCR, with one record for every CDR3 protein. The table lists about 200,000 distinct CDR3 sequences, just under 6.5% of them singletons. Sequences were derived from PBMCs, sampled before TCRalphabeta/CD19-depleted stem cell transplant. The V and J genes are TRBV28 and TRBJ2-3; a weak D match, TRBD2 (5 bases). The TCR was taken from a girl in the first two years of life with combined immunodeficiency, due to receive a stem cell transplant. The CDR3 DNA reads TGTGCCAGCAGTTTGTTCGCTAGCCTTCATACGCAGTATTTT. It yields the protein CASSLFASLHTQYF.